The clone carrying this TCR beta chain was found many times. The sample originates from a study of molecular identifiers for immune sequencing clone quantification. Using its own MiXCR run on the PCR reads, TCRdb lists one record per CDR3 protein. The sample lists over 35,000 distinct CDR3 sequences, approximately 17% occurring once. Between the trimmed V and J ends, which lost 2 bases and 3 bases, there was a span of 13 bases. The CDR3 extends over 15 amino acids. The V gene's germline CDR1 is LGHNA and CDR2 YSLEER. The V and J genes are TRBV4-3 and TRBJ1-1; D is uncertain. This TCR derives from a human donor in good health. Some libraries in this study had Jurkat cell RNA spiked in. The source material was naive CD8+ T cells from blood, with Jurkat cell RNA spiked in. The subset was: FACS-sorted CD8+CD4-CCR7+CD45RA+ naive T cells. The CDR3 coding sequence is TGCGCCAGCAGCCAATCTTCGACGGCAGACACTGAAGCTTTCTTT. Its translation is CASSQSSTADTEAFF.